Presented here are 12 T cell receptor beta chains from one specimen sequenced in a study of cytomegalovirus exposure and HLA in healthy donors. Primers: 60 Vbeta forward and 13 Jbeta reverse. Libraries were prepared by immunoSEQ multiplex PCR; TCRdb keeps only in-frame clonotypes and omits some of them. The table counts about 120,000 clones; approximately 6.8% lies in the top ten. The sample was PBMCs. The receptors were sampled from a man between 40 and 49 years old in good health and CMV-seropositive.

On this clone: At one end the junction does not follow the germline gene, possibly because of a read error. The chain couples TRBV5-5 to TRBJ2-7, with 8 positions matching TRBD1. There are 14 residues in the CDR3. CDR1 and CDR2 (germline): SGHKS, YYEKEE (reference sequence). The CDR3 nucleotides read TGTGCCGGCAGCTTAGGACAGGGCTCCTACGAGCAGTACTTC. Its protein is CAGSLGQGSYEQYF.

The genes are TRBV6-1 and TRBJ2-2; 12 bases are shared with TRBD2. Trimming removed 6 bases from V and 4 bases from J; junction bases left unmatched: 0. The germline CDR1 and CDR2 sequences are MNHNS and SASEGT. This CDR3 spans 14 amino acids. The CDR3 sequence is CASRTSGSTGELFF. For the CDR3, the DNA is TGTGCCAGCAGGACTAGCGGGAGCACCGGGGAGCTGTTTTTT.

V and J are TRBV29-1 and TRBJ1-2; 9 positions agree with TRBD1. With V trimmed by 4 bases and J by 7 bases, 7 bases remained unmatched. The CDR3 is 13 residues long. Per the germline V gene, CDR1 is SQVTM and CDR2 is ANQGSEA. The CDR3 bases are TGCAGCGTTGGATCACAGGGGGCGGGTGGCTACACCTTC. Its translation is CSVGSQGAGGYTF.

The CDR3 sequence is CASSLGQVQGGTQYF. The CDR3 DNA is TGTGCCAGCAGCTTGGGACAGGTCCAGGGGGGTACGCAGTATTTT. The rearrangement uses TRBV5-4 and TRBJ2-3, with D possibly matching TRBD1 (7 bases). Looked up from germline, CDR1 is SGHNT and CDR2 is YYREEE (reference sequence). The V gene lost 0 bases and the J gene lost 8 bases, with 16 bases spanning the gap. The CDR3 consists of 15 residues.

The chain links TRBV2 to TRBJ1-5, with D maybe TRBD1 (6 bases). The V end lost 7 bases, the J end lost 4 bases, and 14 bases lay between the germline ends. Germline V CDR1 and CDR2: SNHLY, FYNNEI. CDR3 length equals 14 residues. The CDR3 sequence: CASNWGGGNQPQHF. The CDR3 DNA reads TGTGCCAGCAATTGGGGGGGCGGTAATCAGCCCCAGCATTTT.

The genes are TRBV28 and TRBJ1-1; D not resolved. The CDR3 is 15 amino acids. Germline-derived CDR1 and CDR2 are MDHEN and SYDVKM. Trimming took 5 bases from V and 9 from J, leaving 22 bases between them. CDR3: CASSQTTLGAQKAFF. CDR3 DNA sequence: TGTGCCAGCAGTCAGACAACCTTGGGTGCCCAAAAAGCTTTCTTT.

This chain joins TRBV4-1 and TRBJ1-1; D possibly corresponds to TRBD1 (5 bases). Deletions cut 4 bases from V and 1 base from J, with 13 bases between. The CDR3 consists of 15 residues. Germline V gene sequence: CDR1 MGHRA, CDR2 YSYEKL. CDR3 in amino acids: CASSPVADRNTEAFF. Here the CDR3 DNA reads TGCGCCAGCAGCCCTGTTGCTGACAGGAACACTGAAGCTTTCTTT.

The V call is TRBV5-6, the J call TRBJ2-5; TRBD1 agrees at 12 bases. V lost 10 bases and J lost 2; bases outside the gene matches: 15. CDR1 is SGHDT and CDR2 is YYEEEE in the germline V gene. The CDR3 totals 17 residues. In DNA form, the CDR3 reads TGTGCCTCGACCCTGTACGGGACAGGGGGCGTTCAAGAGACCCAGTACTTC. Translating gives CASTLYGTGGVQETQYF.

The rearrangement links TRBV5-6 to TRBJ2-2; TRBD1 is a possible D gene (7 bases). The CDR3 consists of 15 residues. The germline V gene encodes CDR1 SGHDT and CDR2 YYEEEE. V lost 0 bases and J lost 6, with 12 bases in between. CDR3 DNA sequence: TGTGCCAGCAGCTTGGTAGACAGGGAGGCCGGGGAGCTGTTTTTT. Amino acid sequence: CASSLVDREAGELFF.

V usage is TRBV19 and J usage is TRBJ1-5; possibly TRBD1 for D (5 bases). This CDR3 spans 13 amino acids. The ends were cut back, 3 bases at V and 8 bases at J, with 11 bases in the middle. From germline, CDR1 is LNHDA and CDR2 SQIVND (reference sequence). The CDR3 DNA reads as TGTGCCAGTAGTATCTCAGGGTTTGAGCCCCAGCATTTT. It encodes CASSISGFEPQHF.

The chain couples TRBV6-6 to TRBJ2-2; D is possibly TRBD2 (5 bases). The CDR3 covers 11 residues. The V gene lost 11 bases and the J gene lost 6 bases, with 10 bases spanning the gap. Per germline, CDR1 MNHNY and CDR2 SVGAGI (reference sequence). The CDR3 bases are TGTGCCGCAGAGGGCGCCGGGGAGCTGTTTTTT. Amino acid sequence: CAAEGAGELFF.

The chain recombines TRBV28 with TRBJ2-7, with 8 bases that match TRBD1. Germline lookup yields CDR1 MDHEN and CDR2 SYDVKM. V was pared by 5 bases and J by 1 base, with 7 bases of the junction left unmatched. The CDR3 has 15 residues. The CDR3 region has the DNA TGTGCCAGCAGTGCCCAGGGGGCCCTTTCCTACGAGCAGTACTTC. It is translated as CASSAQGALSYEQYF.